This T cell receptor beta chain was profiled in a study of blood T cells in healthy people across ages (dated by TCRdb to between 2015 and 2017). Looking at the study overall: In model experiments, template switching captured roughly one uniquely barcoded TCR beta cDNA molecule for every two T cells. Age-related changes in TCR beta repertoire diversity were measured in the study by deep sequencing normalized with unique cDNA molecular identifiers. Donors were grouped into four age groups: young (average roughly 15 years), middle-aged (39), aged (around 60) and long-lived (around 82). Using the same blood draw, the study looked at two additional independent replicas of 1 million unique cDNA reads for two donors, one aged 18 to 29 and the other aged 80 or older.

For this clonotype: This clone's antigen is unknown. Base-call qualities are not available, and no considerably larger clone is one nucleotide away.

CDR1 and CDR2, per the germline V gene (reference sequence), are MNHEY and SMNVEV. The CDR3 goes from the cysteine to the phenylalanine over 17 residues. Just CDR3 DNA is preserved here, 51 bases in frame from base 1. V is cut back by 0 bases and J by 5 bases, with 8 bases in the junction unmatched. The research as a whole found: Observed TCR beta diversity per million T cells fell roughly linearly with age, and a significant reduction was already apparent by age roughly 41. Total diversity estimates from one million sequenced T cells were considered lower bounds and underestimates. A strong correlation was found between observed TCR beta diversity and the percentage of naive T cells measured by flow cytometry. The CMV infection status of donors was not known, potentially confounding age-related changes in expanded clonotypes. Since profiling was done on bulk unsorted PBMCs, naive and antigen-experienced compartments could not be conclusively compared. The long-lived group showed more naive CD4+ T cells, fewer expanded clones and increased TCR diversity than the aged group, suggesting age selection.

The protocol used for the library was 5' RACE. The listed sequencing device is Illumina HiSeq 2500. A second PCR of roughly 7 to 12 cycles was run with a J-beta primer mix and a sample-barcoded 5' primer. A unique molecular identifier was introduced onto each TCR beta cDNA molecule by a template-switch 5' adaptor carrying 12 random nucleotides. At least 2.5 million CDR3-containing paired-end reads were obtained from each sample. First-strand cDNA synthesis was performed from all RNA using the Mint cDNA synthesis kit, with priming by a TRBC-specific oligonucleotide. Following uracil-DNA glycosylase treatment, a first 18-cycle PCR with universal primers M1SS and BC2_uni_R was performed on all cDNA. The study's own analysis went as follows. For normalization, 1 million high-quality reads, each with a distinct molecular identifier, were randomly selected from each sample. Instead of being binned into consensus sequences, reads with shared molecular identifiers were discarded. MiTCR, set to a Q25 quality threshold and the strictest error-elimination algorithm, was used for CDR3 identification, clonotype clustering and error correction. A nonparametric unseen species model with Euler transformation was used to estimate a lower bound on total TCR beta diversity. TCRdb redid the processing of the public reads, applying fastp at Q25 and MiXCR, and retained in-frame beta chains. CDR3 protein duplicates are merged, each entry listing the most common genes and DNA. The V and J calls, along with clone size, are taken from TCRdb and not from the paper's own processing. Across this sample there are 900,000 to 950,000 distinct CDR3 sequences, with 25% to 30% seen only once. Of the sample, 9.5% to 13% falls within the top ten clones.

Systemically healthy Caucasian individuals from Russia, around 39 in total and aged about 6 to 100 years, were included as donors. Each donor gave about 11 milliliters of peripheral blood, drawn into EDTA-treated Vacutainer tubes. Ficoll-Paque density-gradient centrifugation was used to isolate PBMCs, with at least 6.5 million per sample. Trizol reagent was used to extract total RNA from PBMCs, with at least 6 micrograms per sample. For every donor, an aliquot of PBMCs went through flow cytometry to measure the percentages of naive CD45RAhigh/CD27high T cells. This same sample was also taken into another study, of T cells of mothers and their children. Looking at the second paper: Nine systemically healthy Caucasian individuals, comprising three mothers and their six children, were included as donors. cDNA synthesis used all of the extracted RNA, with roughly 1.5 ug of RNA in each 15 ul reaction. In the second PCR, the M1S primer added sample barcodes and 2-4 random nucleotides. Over 10 million TCR beta CDR3 reads came from each mother, compared with approximately 3.1 million reads from each child. In both related and unrelated pairs, thymic selection shapes the output of TCR recombination in a similar way, with inherited differences having only a minor effect. Normalized repertoire overlap in related mother-child pairs was always slightly higher than in unrelated mother-child pairs, but the difference was never significant. With a sensitivity of approximately 93 clones per million clonotypes, no persistent microchimeric T cell clones were detected. The study used deep NGS to compare TCR beta repertoires of mothers and children, seeking features distinguishing related mother-child pairs from unrelated individuals. The mean age was roughly 40 +/- 4 years for the mothers and about 10 +/- 4 years for the children. After adapters were ligated using NEBNext reagents, the libraries underwent 100+100 nt paired-end sequencing on an Illumina HiSeq 2000. To avoid cross-contamination, the mother libraries and the child libraries were prepared a month apart and sequenced in separate runs. For each donor, between roughly 500,000 and 2,200,000 distinct TCR beta clonotypes were identified. Naive TCR beta clonotypes were estimated from low-frequency clonotypes matched to each donor's FACS-determined naive share, without sorting.

Input material: blood. The chain is assembled from TRBV27 and TRBJ2-3; TRBD2 aligns with 10 central bases. This clonotype originated in a woman aged 40 to 50 in good health. In nucleotide form, the sequence is TGTGCCAGCAGTTTATCACTAGCGGGGAACCTGATAGATACGCAGTATTTT. Its coded protein is CASSLSLAGNLIDTQYF.